The rows below give T cell receptor beta chains drawn from one sample of a study of human T cells and chemical hapten exposure. TCRdb re-analysed the RACE reads in MiXCR, keeping a single row per CDR3 protein. Of 95,000 to 150,000 distinct CDR3 sequences in the sample, 11% are singletons; the top ten hold more than 2%. The sample consisted of whole blood, taken in connection with sensitization to the hapten diphenylcyclopropenone (DPC). The origin of the receptors is a woman aged 45-59 years with alopecia areata. Some clones in this sample may be carry-over from other donors' samples. CDR3s include the opening cysteine and the closing phenylalanine or tryptophan. The D gene is left open where the match is weak. The size entry is marked missing in some rows and otherwise reads once, few, many or a size class.

V,length,size,D,J,DNA,CDR3
TRBV4-3,15,-,-,TRBJ2-2,TGCGCCAGCAGCCGGGGAGCTCCGAACACCGGGGAGCTGTTTTTT,CASSRGAPNTGELFF
TRBV6-5,14,-,-,TRBJ1-5,TGTGCCAGCAGTTCCCTTAAAGGGAATCAGCCCCAGCATTTT,CASSSLKGNQPQHF
TRBV7-6,13,-,-,TRBJ1-2,TGTGCCAGCAGCTTGGGCGGCCTCTATGGCTACACCTTC,CASSLGGLYGYTF
TRBV20-1,14,-,-,TRBJ2-3,TGCAGTGCTCCGAGGGGGGGGGCGACAGATACGCAGTATTTT,CSAPRGGATDTQYF
TRBV5-1,14,-,TRBD2,TRBJ2-5,TGCGCCAGCAGCTTGGGGACTAGCGCCGAGACCCAGTACTTC,CASSLGTSAETQYF
TRBV7-2,17,few,TRBD2,TRBJ2-7,TGTGCCAGCAGCCCACGTCGCGGGAACGGACTAGCGGCGGAGCAGTACTTC,CASSPRRGNGLAAEQYF
TRBV7-6,14,many,TRBD1,TRBJ1-4,TGTGCCAGCAGCTTGGGACAGGGGACCGAAAAACTGTTTTTT,CASSLGQGTEKLFF
TRBV27,12,-,TRBD1,TRBJ2-7,TGTGCCAGCGGCAGGGGGCCCTACGAGCAGTACTTC,CASGRGPYEQYF
TRBV28,15,few,-,TRBJ1-5,TGTGCCAGCAACCCAGACAGTTTTGGCAATCAGCCCCAGCATTTT,CASNPDSFGNQPQHF
TRBV29-1,14,-,TRBD1,TRBJ1-2,TGCAGCGTTGAAGAGGACAGGGGAGGGTATGGCTACACCTTC,CSVEEDRGGYGYTF
TRBV3-1,15,-,TRBD2,TRBJ2-7,TGTGCCAGCAGCCAAGAGGGGACTAGCGTTTACGAGCAGTACTTC,CASSQEGTSVYEQYF
TRBV7-2,18,few,-,TRBJ2-1,TGTGCCAGCAGCTCCCGGGACTCAGGGCGAGACTCCTACAATGAGCAGTTCTTC,CASSSRDSGRDSYNEQFF
TRBV20-1,14,few,-,TRBJ2-7,TGCAGTGCGGCCGAGACCGGGAGAAACTACGAGCAGTACTTC,CSAAETGRNYEQYF
TRBV12-3/TRBV12-4,14,many,-,TRBJ2-3,TGTGCCAGCAGTCCCGGAGGGGGGACAGATACGCAGTATTTT,CASSPGGGTDTQYF
TRBV27,14,-,TRBD1,TRBJ1-1,TGTGCCAGCTCATACGGGACAGGGGTAACTGAAGCTTTCTTT,CASSYGTGVTEAFF
TRBV2,14,few,TRBD2,TRBJ2-5,TGTGCCAGAGGGAGCGGGGGGGCCGCAGAGACCCAGTACTTC,CARGSGGAAETQYF
TRBV5-5,15,-,-,TRBJ2-5,TGTGCCAGCAGCCGGGGCGGGGGACAGCAAGAGACCCAGTACTTC,CASSRGGGQQETQYF
TRBV5-6,15,-,TRBD2,TRBJ2-7,TGTGCCAGCAGCTTGGATGGCGGGGGGGTCCTCGAGCAGTACTTC,CASSLDGGGVLEQYF
TRBV3-1,15,-,-,TRBJ2-5,TGTGCCAGCAGCCAAGATCGGGCTGACGAAGAGACCCAGTACTTC,CASSQDRADEETQYF
TRBV7-9,14,-,-,TRBJ1-2,TGTGCCAGCAGCTTAGGTCAGGGAGACTATGGCTACACCTTC,CASSLGQGDYGYTF
TRBV29-1,15,-,-,TRBJ1-1,TGCAGCGTTGCGAGGACAGCTGGGGTAGACACTGAAGCTTTCTTT,CSVARTAGVDTEAFF
TRBV2,17,few,TRBD1,TRBJ2-7,TGTGCCAGCAGTGAAGGGCTTATGACAGGGGGTAACTACGAGCAGTACTTC,CASSEGLMTGGNYEQYF
TRBV14,15,-,-,TRBJ2-1,TGTGCCAGCAGCCTCTACTCGACAGGACCGAATGAGCAGTTCTTC,CASSLYSTGPNEQFF
TRBV29-1,14,-,TRBD2,TRBJ2-1,TGCAGCGCTGGGACAGCGGGAGGAGGAAGCGAGCAGTTCTTC,CSAGTAGGGSEQFF
TRBV4-2,14,many,-,TRBJ2-7,TGTGCCAGCAGCCCCAGCCCTAGCTCCTACGAGCAGTACTTC,CASSPSPSSYEQYF